This entry lists 4 T cell receptor beta chains sequenced from one sample in a study of blood T cell repertoires in COVID-19. Sequencing used immunoSEQ multiplex PCR; TCRdb keeps in-frame clones, though not all of them. The sample records about 200,000 clones, 70% to 90% being singletons. Sequencing was carried out using peripheral blood. The receptors were gathered from a human donor with active or convalescent COVID-19. The donor label of this sample is uncertain.

The rearrangement uses TRBV5-4 and TRBJ1-2; maybe TRBD1 (6 bases). Germline V gene lookup returns CDR1 SGHNT and CDR2 YYREEE (reference sequence). Trimming removed 4 bases at V and 7 bases at J, with 14 bases between. The CDR3 covers 13 residues. The CDR3 reads CASSDEQGFGYTF. CDR3 sequence (DNA): TGTGCCAGCAGCGACGAGCAGGGGTTTGGCTACACCTTC.

The chain employs TRBV5-6 and TRBJ1-1; 8 bases are a match to TRBD1. V dropped 0 bases and J dropped 11; count of bases not matched to a gene: 9. The CDR3 loop spans 14 amino acids. Germline values: CDR1 SGHDT, CDR2 YYEEEE. CDR3 sequence reads: CASSLGTGQGLAFF. The CDR3 bases are TGTGCCAGCAGCTTGGGGACAGGGCAGGGACTGGCTTTCTTT.

The chain carries TRBV19 and TRBJ2-2; 7 positions match TRBD1. This CDR3 is built from 16 residues. V lost 8 bases and J lost 0; bases outside the gene matches: 9. CDR1 and CDR2 from the germline V gene are LNHDA and SQIVND (reference sequence). In DNA form, the CDR3 reads TGTGCCAGTGGCTCAGGACAGGTGACGAACACCGGGGAGCTGTTTTTT. This gives the protein CASGSGQVTNTGELFF. The complete variable domain, with remaining parts taken from reference TRBV19 and TRBJ2-2, reads DGGITQSPKYLFRKEGQNVTLSCEQNLNHDAMYWYRQDPGQGLRLIYYSQIVNDFQKGDIAEGYSVSREKKESFPLTVTSAQKNPTAFYLCASGSGQVTNTGELFFGEGSRLTVL.

This chain connects TRBV23-1 to TRBJ1-2, with D possibly being TRBD1 (6 bases). TRBV23-1 is marked as an open reading frame, function uncertain. Trimming removed 8 bases from V and 4 bases from J, with 17 bases in between. The CDR3 totals 14 residues. CDR3 in amino acids: CASGPQGPIYGYTF. The CDR3, as DNA: TGCGCCAGCGGACCACAGGGTCCGATCTATGGCTACACCTTC.